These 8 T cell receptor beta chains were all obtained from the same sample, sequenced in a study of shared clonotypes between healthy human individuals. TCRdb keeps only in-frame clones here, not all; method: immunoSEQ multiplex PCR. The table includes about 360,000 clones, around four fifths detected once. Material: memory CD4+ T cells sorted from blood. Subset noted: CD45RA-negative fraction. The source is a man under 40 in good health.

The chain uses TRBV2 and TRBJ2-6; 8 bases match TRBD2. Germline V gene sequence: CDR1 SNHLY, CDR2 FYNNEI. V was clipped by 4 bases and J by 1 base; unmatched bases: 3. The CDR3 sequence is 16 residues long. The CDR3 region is CASSGLARSGANVLTF. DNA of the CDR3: TGTGCCAGCAGTGGACTAGCGAGATCTGGGGCCAACGTCCTGACTTTC.

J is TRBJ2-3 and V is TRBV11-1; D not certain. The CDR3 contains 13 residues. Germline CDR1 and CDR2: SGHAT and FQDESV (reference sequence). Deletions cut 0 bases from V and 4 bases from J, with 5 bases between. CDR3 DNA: TGTGCCAGCAGCTTAGCGGGATCAGATACGCAGTATTTT. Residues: CASSLAGSDTQYF.

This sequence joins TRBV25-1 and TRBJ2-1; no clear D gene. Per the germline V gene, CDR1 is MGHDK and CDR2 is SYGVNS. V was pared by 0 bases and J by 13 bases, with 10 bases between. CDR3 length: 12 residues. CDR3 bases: TGTGCCAGCAGTGAATATCCGGCCCTTCAGTTCTTC. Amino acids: CASSEYPALQFF.

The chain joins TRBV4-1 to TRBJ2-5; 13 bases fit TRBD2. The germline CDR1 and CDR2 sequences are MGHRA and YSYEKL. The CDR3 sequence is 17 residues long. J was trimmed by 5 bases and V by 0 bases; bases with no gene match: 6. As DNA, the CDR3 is TGCGCCAGCAGCCAAGATTGGGGACTAGCGGGAACTGAGACCCAGTACTTC. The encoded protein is CASSQDWGLAGTETQYF.

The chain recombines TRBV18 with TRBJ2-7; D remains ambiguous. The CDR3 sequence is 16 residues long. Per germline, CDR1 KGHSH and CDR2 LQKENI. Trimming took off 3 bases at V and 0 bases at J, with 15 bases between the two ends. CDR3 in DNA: TGTGCCAGCTCACCGTCATTGGCAGGATCCTCCTACGAGCAGTACTTC. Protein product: CASSPSLAGSSYEQYF.

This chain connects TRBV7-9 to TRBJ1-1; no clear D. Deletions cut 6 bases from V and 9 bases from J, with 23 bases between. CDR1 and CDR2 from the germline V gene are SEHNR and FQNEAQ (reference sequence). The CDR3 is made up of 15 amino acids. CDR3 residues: CASSSGRAGVNQAFF. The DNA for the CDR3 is TGTGCCAGCAGTTCGGGGAGGGCTGGGGTAAACCAAGCTTTCTTT.

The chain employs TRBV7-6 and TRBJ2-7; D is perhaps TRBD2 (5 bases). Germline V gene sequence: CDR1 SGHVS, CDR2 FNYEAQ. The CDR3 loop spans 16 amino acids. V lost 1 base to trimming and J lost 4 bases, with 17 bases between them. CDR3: CASSLVALGAEYEQYF. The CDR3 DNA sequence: TGTGCCAGCAGCTTAGTTGCCCTTGGAGCGGAGTACGAGCAGTACTTC.

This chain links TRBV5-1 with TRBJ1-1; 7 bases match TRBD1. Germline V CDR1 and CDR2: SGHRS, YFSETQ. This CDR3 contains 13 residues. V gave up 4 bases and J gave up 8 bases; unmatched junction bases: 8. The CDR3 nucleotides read TGCGCCAGCAGCCCGGGACAGTGGAGCGAAGCTTTCTTT. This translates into CASSPGQWSEAFF.